Shown below are 9 T cell receptor beta chains from a single sample sequenced in a study of T cell responses to AZD1222 COVID-19 vaccine. Measured with immunoSEQ multiplex PCR; TCRdb has only the in-frame clones, and not every one. Among roughly 55,000 clones listed, roughly 90% were seen once. The sample in question was peripheral blood, obtained on day 0 of AZD1222 vaccination. These receptors were obtained from an adult in good health.

The V gene is TRBV5-1, the J gene TRBJ1-1; D is unresolved. The germline V and J ends were trimmed by 0 bases and 0 bases, with 6 bases remaining between them. The CDR3 covers 14 residues. Per germline, CDR1 SGHRS and CDR2 YFSETQ. CDR3 in DNA: TGCGCCAGCAGCTTGGGAGATCTGAACACTGAAGCTTTCTTT. Translating gives CASSLGDLNTEAFF.

The chain recombines TRBV21-1 with TRBJ2-1; TRBD2 is the table's D call and was not checked against the DNA. TRBV21-1 represents a pseudogene. The CDR3 length is 18 residues. CDR3 loop: CASRGLAGEGSSYNEQFF. CDR3 coding DNA: TGTGCCAGCAGAGGACTAGCGGGAGAGGGGAGCTCCTACAATGAGCAGTTCTTC.

A few counts support this clone. The V gene is TRBV19, the J gene TRBJ2-5; 8 bases are a match to TRBD2. The CDR3 totals 14 residues. The V segment lost 4 bases and the J segment 5 bases; nucleotides outside the gene matches: 6. The V gene's germline CDR1 is LNHDA and CDR2 SQIVND (reference sequence). CDR3 DNA sequence: TGTGCCAGTAGTACAGCGGGAGTTCCGGAGACCCAGTACTTC. Translating it yields CASSTAGVPETQYF. The variable domain in full, with the rest retrieved from reference TRBV19 and TRBJ2-5, is DGGITQSPKYLFRKEGQNVTLSCEQNLNHDAMYWYRQDPGQGLRLIYYSQIVNDFQKGDIAEGYSVSREKKESFPLTVTSAQKNPTAFYLCASSTAGVPETQYFGPGTRLLVL.

The genes are TRBV9 and TRBJ2-7; 9 positions agree with TRBD1. The CDR3 loop spans 14 amino acids. Per the germline V gene, CDR1 is SGDLS and CDR2 is YYNGEE. The V segment lost 0 bases and the J segment 2 bases; nucleotides outside the gene matches: 0. The DNA of the CDR3 is TGTGCCAGCAGCGTAGGGGACAGGGCCTACGAGCAGTACTTC. Its translation is CASSVGDRAYEQYF.

The chain carries TRBV25-1 and TRBJ2-3; D is ambiguous. The V gene lost 8 bases and the J gene lost 2 bases, with 17 bases spanning the gap. Per the germline V gene, CDR1 is MGHDK and CDR2 is SYGVNS. The CDR3 has 15 residues. CDR3 nucleotide sequence: TGTGCCAGCTCGGAAGGCTCTTACTACACAGATACGCAGTATTTT. It specifies CASSEGSYYTDTQYF. Filled out from reference TRBV25-1 and TRBJ2-3, the complete variable domain reads EADIYQTPRYLVIGTGKKITLECSQTMGHDKMYWYQQDPGMELHLIHYSYGVNSTEKGDLSSESTVSRIRTEHFPLTLESARPSHTSQYLCASSEGSYYTDTQYFGPGTRLTVL.

The rearrangement uses TRBV21-1 and TRBJ2-1; whether TRBD2, the table's D call, matches the DNA was not checked. TRBV21-1 is described as a pseudogene. The CDR3 totals 17 residues. CDR3 amino acids: CASSKGQREASYNEQFF. For the CDR3, the DNA is TGTGCCAGCAGCAAAGGTCAGCGGGAGGCGTCCTACAATGAGCAGTTCTTC.

The V and J genes are TRBV28 and TRBJ2-6; 10 bases map to TRBD2. CDR3 length equals 19 residues. V lost 5 bases, J lost 0 bases, and 10 bases stayed unmatched. Germline CDR1 reads MDHEN; CDR2 reads SYDVKM. For the CDR3, the DNA is TGTGCCAGCAGTGCCGAGGGACTAGCGCCAGACTCTGGGGCCAACGTCCTGACTTTC. The encoded protein is CASSAEGLAPDSGANVLTF.

CDR3 sequence reads: CASSQHGTGDTSNQPQHF. The CDR3 nucleotides are TGTGCCAGCAGCCAGCACGGGACAGGGGATACGAGCAATCAGCCCCAGCATTTT. The J gene is TRBJ1-5, the V gene TRBV5-5; 10 bases align to TRBD1. With 4 bases clipped from V and 1 base from J, the junction kept 11 bases outside the gene matches. CDR1 and CDR2 from the germline V gene are SGHKS and YYEKEE (reference sequence). CDR3 length equals 18 residues.

V is TRBV5-6 and J is TRBJ1-2, with a weak D call TRBD1 (5 bases). Germline V gives CDR1 SGHDT, CDR2 YYEEEE. The CDR3 has 12 residues. V was shortened by 2 bases and J by 8 bases, with 10 bases between the two germline ends. The CDR3 coding sequence is TGTGCCAGCAGCTTTTCTGGGGCGGGCTACACCTTC. Translated: CASSFSGAGYTF.